This TCR beta chain is drawn from a study of control samples from healthy donors and cancer patients. Data came from immunoSEQ multiplex PCR; TCRdb stores just in-frame clones and leaves some out. Among some 130,000 clones, more than 85% were seen once, and the ten largest hold under 2%. This CDR3 has 14 amino acids. Unmatched junction bases numbered 5, after V lost 2 bases and J lost 9 bases. Germline CDR1 is SGHTA and CDR2 is FQGNSA. The J gene is TRBJ2-1, the V gene TRBV7-2; 9 bases match TRBD1. This receptor was taken from a man aged 50 or older with head and neck cancer. Input material: PBMCs. The CDR3 DNA sequence: TGTGCCAGCAGCTTACTACGGACAGGGGTTGAGCAGTTCTTC. Translating gives CASSLLRTGVEQFF.